Below are 13 T cell receptor beta chains sequenced from a single sample in a study of T cells in Graves' hyperthyroidism and ophthalmopathy. RNA transcripts provided the source from which TCR beta CDR3 regions were amplified. During a first-round RT-PCR of the TCR CDR3, the HTBI primer set was used. TCRdb reanalysed the multiplex PCR reads using MiXCR and keeps one entry per CDR3 protein. Found here are about 210,000 distinct CDR3 sequences, approximately 17% of them singletons; the top ten hold under 65%. Sequenced: blood. The origin of the receptors is a man in his fifties or sixties with Graves' hyperthyroidism.

At least ten counts were recorded for this clonotype. As DNA, the CDR3 is TGTGCTAGTGGTTCTCATCCGGGACTAGCGGTTCAAGAGACCCAGTACTTC. Its translation: CASGSHPGLAVQETQYF. The rearrangement joins TRBV12-5 to TRBJ2-5; 11 bases are shared with TRBD2. Per the germline V gene, CDR1 is LGHNT and CDR2 is FRNRAP. There are 17 residues in the CDR3. Germline trimming cut 4 bases from V and 2 bases from J; bases unmatched to any gene: 9.

V gene TRBV6-1 combines with J gene TRBJ1-5; 7 bases match TRBD1. The J segment lost 7 bases and the V segment lost 5 bases, leaving 5 bases of the junction unmatched. CDR1 and CDR2 from the germline V gene are MNHNS and SASEGT. The CDR3 extends over 13 amino acids. CDR3 amino acids: CASSQTGTQPQHF. The DNA of the CDR3 is TGTGCCAGCAGTCAGACAGGGACCCAGCCCCAGCATTTT.

This clonotype was counted between two and nine times. V is TRBV28 and J is TRBJ1-2; D uncertain. Germline V gene lookup returns CDR1 MDHEN and CDR2 SYDVKM. This CDR3 is built from 11 residues. The V and J ends lost 6 bases and 8 bases respectively, with 10 bases between them. This chain's CDR3 is CASSPMGGYTF. CDR3 bases: TGTGCCAGCAGCCCGATGGGCGGCTACACCTTC.

The J gene is TRBJ2-4, the V gene TRBV10-2; possibly TRBD2 for D (6 bases). V was shortened by 1 base and J by 7 bases, with 14 bases between the two germline ends. The CDR3 has 15 amino acids. The germline V gene has CDR1 WSHSY and CDR2 SAAADI. The CDR3 here is CASSELTSGGNIQYF. The CDR3 DNA follows: TGCGCCAGCAGTGAGTTAACCAGCGGAGGGAACATTCAGTACTTC.

As to this clonotype: A much larger clone differs by one base, so this may be a read error. This chain joins TRBV7-2 and TRBJ2-3; possibly TRBD1 for D (6 bases). Germline CDR1 and CDR2: SGHTA and FQGNSA. The CDR3 is made up of 16 amino acids. Trimming removed 5 bases at V and 4 bases at J, with 19 bases between. CDR3 sequence (DNA): TGTACCAGCAGCCCGTTTTCAGGGGCAATCGCAGATACGCAGTATTTT. It specifies CTSSPFSGAIADTQYF.

This clonotype was seen many times. The chain joins TRBV28 to TRBJ1-4, with 7 bases fitting TRBD1. This CDR3 has 16 amino acids. The J segment lost 15 bases and the V segment lost 2 bases, leaving 18 bases of the junction unmatched. Germline V CDR1 and CDR2: MDHEN, SYDVKM. The CDR3 coding sequence is TGTGCCAGCAGTTTAGGGGGAACAGGGGACAACTCACGGGTGTTTTTT. This translates into CASSLGGTGDNSRVFF. Combining the CDR3 with reference TRBV28 and TRBJ1-4 gives the whole variable domain DVKVTQSSRYLVKRTGEKVFLECVQDMDHENMFWYRQDPGLGLRLIYFSYDVKMKEKGDIPEGYSVSREKKERFSLILESASTNQTSMYLCASSLGGTGDNSRVFFGSGTQLSVL.

V gene TRBV5-1 combines with J gene TRBJ2-5, with D tentatively TRBD1 or TRBD2 (5 bases each). V was trimmed by 0 bases and J by 7 bases, leaving 10 bases between them. The CDR3 totals 13 residues. Germline V gives CDR1 SGHRS, CDR2 YFSETQ. CDR3 amino acids: CASSLGGDGTQYF. The DNA of the CDR3 is TGCGCCAGCAGCTTGGGTGGGGACGGGACCCAGTACTTC.

This clonotype appeared many times. J is TRBJ2-3 and V is TRBV28; 8 bases line up with TRBD1. Germline CDR1 is MDHEN and CDR2 is SYDVKM. The junction had 5 bases not matched to a gene; V was cut back by 5 bases and J by 13 bases. The CDR3 has 11 residues. DNA of the CDR3: TGTGCCAGCAGTGGATGGACAGGGAAGTATTTT. Protein: CASSGWTGKYF. The entire variable domain, with the rest obtained from reference TRBV28 and TRBJ2-3, is as follows: DVKVTQSSRYLVKRTGEKVFLECVQDMDHENMFWYRQDPGLGLRLIYFSYDVKMKEKGDIPEGYSVSREKKERFSLILESASTNQTSMYLCASSGWTGKYFGPGTRLTVL.

The V and J genes are TRBV5-5 and TRBJ2-7, with 7 bases fitting TRBD1. J gave up 6 bases and V 2 bases, and 8 bases lay outside the gene matches. CDR3 length: 14 residues. Germline V lookup: CDR1 SGHKS, CDR2 YYEKEE (reference sequence). CDR3 nucleotides: TGTGCCAGCAGCTTCGGGACAGCAGTCAGCGAGCAGTACTTC. Translating gives CASSFGTAVSEQYF.

In its sample, this clonotype was seen a few times. The chain is built from TRBV20-1 and TRBJ2-3; 8 bases line up with TRBD2. This CDR3 spans 16 amino acids. The V segment lost 4 bases and the J segment 4 bases; nucleotides outside the gene matches: 13. The germline V gene has CDR1 DFQATT and CDR2 SNEGSKA (reference sequence). The CDR3 DNA follows: TGCAGTGCTATCCCGGGAGGGGGATTGGTTGCAGATACGCAGTATTTT. Translated, it gives CSAIPGGGLVADTQYF.

This clonotype has just a few counts. The chain recombines TRBV19 with TRBJ2-4; 8 bases are shared with TRBD1. The CDR3 runs to 15 residues. Germline values: CDR1 LNHDA, CDR2 SQIVND (reference sequence). The V segment lost 6 bases and the J segment 0 bases; nucleotides outside the gene matches: 4. CDR3 sequence: CASRGQGLAKNIQYF. The CDR3 DNA reads TGTGCCAGTAGAGGACAGGGCTTAGCCAAAAACATTCAGTACTTC.

This clonotype appeared many times. The chain has TRBV2 and TRBJ2-7, with D tentatively TRBD1 or TRBD2 (5 bases each). The ends were cut back, 2 bases at V and 3 bases at J, with 14 bases in the middle. The CDR3 has 15 residues. Germline V gene lookup returns CDR1 SNHLY and CDR2 FYNNEI. In DNA, the CDR3 is TGTGCCAGCAGTGAAATGAGGGGCGGTAACTACGAGCAGTACTTC. It yields the protein CASSEMRGGNYEQYF.

This clonotype was seen a few times. The chain has TRBV29-1 and TRBJ2-5, with D maybe TRBD2 (6 bases). V was pared by 3 bases and J by 4 bases, with 15 bases between. CDR1 is SQVTM, CDR2 ANQGSEA, per germline. There are 14 residues in the CDR3. This CDR3 is CSVEGSGSGETQYF. The CDR3 bases are TGCAGCGTTGAGGGGTCCGGGAGCGGAGAGACCCAGTACTTC. The complete variable domain, with remaining parts taken from reference TRBV29-1 and TRBJ2-5, reads SAVISQKPSRDICQRGTSLTIQCQVDSQVTMMFWYRQQPGQSLTLIATANQGSEATYESGFVIDKFPISRPNLTFSTLTVSNMSPEDSSIYLCSVEGSGSGETQYFGPGTRLLVL.